This T cell receptor (beta chain) was recovered during a study of T cells in Graves' hyperthyroidism and ophthalmopathy (dated by TCRdb to the late 2010s). Describing the broader study: Peripheral blood samples were taken at the time of initial diagnosis, prior to any treatment. TCR V-J signatures able to tell the groups apart were searched for in a discovery cohort of 90 to 100 patients, of whom more than 40 had Graves' ophthalmopathy and around 58 had stable Graves' hyperthyroidism. Prospective prediction of ophthalmopathy was tested in an independent validation cohort consisting of 18 to 20 hyperthyroidism patients and around 16 patients who later progressed to ophthalmopathy. For training and testing, the 100 or so patients in the discovery cohort were randomly divided in a 7:3 ratio. In addition, the study compared T-cell repertoires in thyroid tissue and in blood from roughly 6 Graves' hyperthyroidism patients. After blood sampling, hyperthyroidism patients were treated with methimazole at a starting dose of 30 mg daily, and ophthalmopathy patients were treated with high-dose intravenous methylprednisolone. The paper describes TCR Vbeta CDR3 sequencing of 140 or so peripheral blood samples, made up of 43 ophthalmopathy patients, more than 70 hyperthyroidism patients and some 17 progressor patients. General conclusions and limits of the study: Most expanded thyroid clonotypes (frequency above 0.001) were also found in blood, which suggests that blood repertoires may mirror thyroid immune responses. Sample size was not statistically predetermined, and investigators were not blinded to group allocation. In validation, the model predicted progression to ophthalmopathy a median of about 6.5 months before onset, with over 55% sensitivity and 72.22% specificity. A 13 V-J signature model separated ophthalmopathy from stable hyperthyroidism, with 87.88% sensitivity and approximately 81% specificity in cross-validation and 80%/75% in testing.

Hyperthyroidism patients were aged 18 to 65 years and newly diagnosed, with disease duration of less than 2 months. Any patient with an uncontrolled infection, another autoimmune disease, pregnancy or lactation was excluded. Clinical symptoms, serum thyroxine and TRAb, thyroid ultrasound, and orbital computed tomography formed the basis for the diagnoses. For progressor patients, blood was drawn at the first diagnosis of hyperthyroidism, before any ophthalmopathy symptoms had appeared. PBMCs were isolated from approximately 10 ml of fresh peripheral blood by Ficoll-Paque density gradient centrifugation. Patients classed as progressors first received a Graves' hyperthyroidism diagnosis and then went on to develop ophthalmopathy during follow-up. Total RNA was extracted using Trizol reagent, and RNA quality was assessed on an Agilent 2100 Bioanalyzer. There are a few counts of this clonotype. No cognate antigen has been identified for it. Base qualities are not provided; no much larger clone lies one nucleotide away.

The CDR3 covers 17 residues, taking in both the cysteine and the phenylalanine. Just the 51-base CDR3 DNA is kept, in frame starting at base 1. V drops 0 bases and J drops 1 base, leaving 13 bases in between. The germline V gene encodes CDR1 MNHEY and CDR2 SVGEGT. The TCR beta CDR3 regions were amplified from RNA transcripts. The TCR CDR3 was subjected to a first round of RT-PCR using the HTBI primer set and the Qiagen OneStep RT-PCR kit. The libraries were constructed in a second round of multiplex PCR and then size-selected and purified. Paired-end sequencing of the libraries was performed with 100 bp reads on an Illumina HiSeq2000. Regarding the original processing steps: SOAPnuke was used to process the raw data, throwing out any read that contained adapters or uncalled bases, had a mean Phred below 15, or lacked an exact constant-primer or identifier match. High-quality paired reads were merged with COPE v1.2.5, and unique nucleotide sequences were defined as clonotypes. MiTCR v1.1 was used to align the clonotypes against IMGT TRBV, TRBD and TRBJ reference segments. Analysis was restricted to V-J combinations with a frequency above 0.0001, which covered over 98% of repertoires. A TCS score was defined as the ratio of F50 (clonal expansion) to E x V (chaos), with BLOSUM62-based TCRdist applied between CDR3 peptides within each V-J. Welch's t-statistics and random forest reduced around 520 V-J features to 13, which were used in a naive Bayes classifier (R e1071). In-frame beta chains were kept once TCRdb had trimmed the public reads at Q25 with fastp and called clones with MiXCR. Under each unique CDR3 protein, matching rows form one entry showing the most common genes and DNA. It is TCRdb's table, rather than the study itself, that gives the V and J calls and clone size. Here the sample has 730,000 or so distinct CDR3 sequences; 18% occur a single time. The ten largest account for approximately 16% of the sample.

The sequenced material came from blood. The V and J genes are TRBV6-2 or TRBV6-3 and TRBJ2-1, and the D gene may be TRBD1, 6 bases matching. The clonotype comes from a woman in her forties or fifties with Graves' hyperthyroidism that later progressed to Graves' ophthalmopathy. CDR3 sequence: CASSYSAGAESYNEQFF. The sequenced DNA: TGTGCCAGCAGTTACTCGGCAGGGGCTGAATCCTACAATGAGCAGTTCTTC.